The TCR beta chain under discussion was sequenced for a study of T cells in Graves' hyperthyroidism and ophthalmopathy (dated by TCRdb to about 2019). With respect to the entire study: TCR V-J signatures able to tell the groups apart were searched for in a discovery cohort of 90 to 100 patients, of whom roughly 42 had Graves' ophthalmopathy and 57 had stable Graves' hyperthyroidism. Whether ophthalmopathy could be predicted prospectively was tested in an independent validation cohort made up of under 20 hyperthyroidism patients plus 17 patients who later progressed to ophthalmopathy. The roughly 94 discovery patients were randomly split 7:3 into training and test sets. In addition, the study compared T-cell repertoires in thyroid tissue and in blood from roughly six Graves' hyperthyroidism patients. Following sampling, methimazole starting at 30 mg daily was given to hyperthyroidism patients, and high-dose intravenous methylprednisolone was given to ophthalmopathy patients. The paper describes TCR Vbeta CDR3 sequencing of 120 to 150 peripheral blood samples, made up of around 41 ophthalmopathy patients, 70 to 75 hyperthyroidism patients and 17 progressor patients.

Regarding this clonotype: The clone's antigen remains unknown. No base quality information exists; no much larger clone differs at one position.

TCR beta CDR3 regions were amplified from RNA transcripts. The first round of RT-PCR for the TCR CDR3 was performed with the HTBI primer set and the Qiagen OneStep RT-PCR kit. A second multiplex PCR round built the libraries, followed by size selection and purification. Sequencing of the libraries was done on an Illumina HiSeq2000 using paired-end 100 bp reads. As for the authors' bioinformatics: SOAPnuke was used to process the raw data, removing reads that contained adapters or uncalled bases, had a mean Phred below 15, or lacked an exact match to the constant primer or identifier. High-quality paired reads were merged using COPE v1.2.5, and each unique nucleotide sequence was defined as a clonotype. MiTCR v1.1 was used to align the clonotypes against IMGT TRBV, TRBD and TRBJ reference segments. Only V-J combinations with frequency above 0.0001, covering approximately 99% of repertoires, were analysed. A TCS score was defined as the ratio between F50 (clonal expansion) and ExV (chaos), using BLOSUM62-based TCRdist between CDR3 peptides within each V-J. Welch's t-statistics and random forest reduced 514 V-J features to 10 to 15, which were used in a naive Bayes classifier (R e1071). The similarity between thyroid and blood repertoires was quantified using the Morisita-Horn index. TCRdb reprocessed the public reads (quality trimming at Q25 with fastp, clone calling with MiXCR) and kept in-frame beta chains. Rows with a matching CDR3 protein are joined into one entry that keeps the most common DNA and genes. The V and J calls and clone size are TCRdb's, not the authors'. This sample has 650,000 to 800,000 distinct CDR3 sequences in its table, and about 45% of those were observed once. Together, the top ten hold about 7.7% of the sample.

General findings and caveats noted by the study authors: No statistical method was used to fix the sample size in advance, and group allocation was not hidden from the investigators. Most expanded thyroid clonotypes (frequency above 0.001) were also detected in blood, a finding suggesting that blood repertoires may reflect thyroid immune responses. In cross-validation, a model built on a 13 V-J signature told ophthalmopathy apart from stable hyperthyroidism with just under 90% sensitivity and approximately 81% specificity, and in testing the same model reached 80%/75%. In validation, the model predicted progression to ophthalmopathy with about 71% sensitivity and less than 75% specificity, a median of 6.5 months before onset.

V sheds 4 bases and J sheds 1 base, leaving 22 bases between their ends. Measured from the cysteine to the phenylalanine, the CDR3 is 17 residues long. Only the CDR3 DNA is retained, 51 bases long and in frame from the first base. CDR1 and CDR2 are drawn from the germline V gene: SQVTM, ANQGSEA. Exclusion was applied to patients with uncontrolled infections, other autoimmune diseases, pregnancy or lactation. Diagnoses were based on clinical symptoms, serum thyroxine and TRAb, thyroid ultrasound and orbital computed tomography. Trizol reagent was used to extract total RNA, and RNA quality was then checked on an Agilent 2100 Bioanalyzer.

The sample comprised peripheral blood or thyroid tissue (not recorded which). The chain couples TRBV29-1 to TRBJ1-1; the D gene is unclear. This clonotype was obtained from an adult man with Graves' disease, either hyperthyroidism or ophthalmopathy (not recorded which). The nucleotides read TGCAGCGTTGGTCCCCTCCCCATGAGCGGGTGGAACACTGAAGCTTTCTTT. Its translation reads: CSVGPLPMSGWNTEAFF.